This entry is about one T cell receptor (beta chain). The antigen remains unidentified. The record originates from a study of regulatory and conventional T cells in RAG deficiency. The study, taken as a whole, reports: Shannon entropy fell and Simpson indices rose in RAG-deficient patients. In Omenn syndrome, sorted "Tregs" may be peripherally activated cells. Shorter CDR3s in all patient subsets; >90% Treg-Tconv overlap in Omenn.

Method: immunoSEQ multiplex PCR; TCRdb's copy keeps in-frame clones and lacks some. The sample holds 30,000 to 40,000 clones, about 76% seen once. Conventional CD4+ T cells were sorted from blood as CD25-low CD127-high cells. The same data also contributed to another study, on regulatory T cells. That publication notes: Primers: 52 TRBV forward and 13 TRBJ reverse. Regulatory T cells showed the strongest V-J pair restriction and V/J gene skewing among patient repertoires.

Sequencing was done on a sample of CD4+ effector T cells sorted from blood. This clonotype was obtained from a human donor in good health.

This chain's CDR3 is CASSVGGGSNEKLFF. The CDR3 coding sequence is TGTGCCAGCAGCGTAGGAGGGGGGTCTAATGAAAAACTGTTTTTT. The gene calls are TRBV9 and TRBJ1-4; TRBD1 is a possible D gene (6 bases). From germline, CDR1 is SGDLS and CDR2 YYNGEE. The CDR3 extends over 15 amino acids. Trimming took 0 bases from V and 3 from J, leaving 9 bases between them. Filled out from reference TRBV9 and TRBJ1-4, the complete variable domain reads DSGVTQTPKHLITATGQRVTLRCSPRSGDLSVYWYQQSLDQGLQFLIQYYNGEERAKGNILERFSAQQFPDLHSELNLSSLELGDSALYFCASSVGGGSNEKLFFGSGTQLSVL.